Following are 29 T cell receptor beta chains from one sample sequenced in a study of T cell changes during pregnancy in multiple sclerosis. Profiling relied on immunoSEQ multiplex PCR, and the TCRdb table lists in-frame clones only, not all of them. The sample gives around 65,000 clones, 90% of which show up once; roughly 3.3% is in the top ten. The sample consisted of peripheral blood, taken in the first trimester of pregnancy. Every receptor here comes from a female donor in good health, enrolled as a control in a pregnancy study.

This clone was observed a single time. The chain links TRBV9 to TRBJ1-4; D uncertain. The V end lost 0 bases, the J end lost 6 bases, and 6 bases lay between the germline ends. Germline lookup yields CDR1 SGDLS and CDR2 YYNGEE. This CDR3 region has 13 residues. The CDR3 region is CASSVDGDEKLFF. The CDR3 nucleotides read TGTGCCAGCAGCGTAGACGGGGATGAAAAACTGTTTTTT.

The V and J genes are TRBV6-1 and TRBJ1-1; 10 bases agree with TRBD1. Germline loops: CDR1 MNHNS, CDR2 SASEGT. The CDR3 covers 14 residues. V lost 6 bases and J lost 5; bases outside the gene matches: 6. The CDR3 DNA is TGTGCCAGCAGCCTGACAGGGGGCGAAACTGAAGCTTTCTTT. Residues: CASSLTGGETEAFF.

The V gene is TRBV9, the J gene TRBJ2-5; D possibly corresponds to TRBD2 (6 bases). Deletions cut 5 bases from V and 4 bases from J, with 24 bases between. From germline, CDR1 is SGDLS and CDR2 YYNGEE. This CDR3 region has 17 residues. The CDR3 loop reads CASRVGGRPFGAETQYF. CDR3 in DNA: TGTGCCAGCAGGGTTGGGGGGAGGCCCTTTGGGGCAGAGACCCAGTACTTC.

The chain links TRBV25-1 to TRBJ2-1; 10 bases fit TRBD2. The CDR3 runs 16 residues. J gave up 5 bases and V 1 base, and 5 bases lay outside the gene matches. The germline CDR1 and CDR2 sequences are MGHDK and SYGVNS. The CDR3 sequence: CASSELGSGRDNEQFF. The CDR3, as DNA: TGTGCCAGCAGTGAATTGGGCAGCGGGAGGGACAATGAGCAGTTCTTC.

The chain links TRBV4-2 to TRBJ2-3; 8 nucleotides agree with TRBD2. V gave up 1 base and J gave up 1 base; unmatched junction bases: 1. Germline V gives CDR1 LGHNA, CDR2 YNFKEQ. The CDR3 sequence is 15 residues long. The CDR3 DNA is TGTGCCAGCAGCCAAGTTAGCGGGGGCACAGATACGCAGTATTTT. Translating it yields CASSQVSGGTDTQYF.

The chain joins TRBV7-3 to TRBJ1-1, with D hard to call. Trimming took off 6 bases at V and 11 bases at J, with 16 bases between the two ends. The CDR3 contains 12 residues. Germline values: CDR1 SGHTA, CDR2 FQGTGA. CDR3 residues: CASRSSAGGAFF. CDR3 bases: TGTGCCAGCAGGTCATCCGCCGGAGGGGCTTTCTTT.

The chain couples TRBV18 to TRBJ2-3; 9 bases fit TRBD2. Looked up from germline, CDR1 is KGHSH and CDR2 is LQKENI. The CDR3 is made up of 18 amino acids. The J segment lost 4 bases and the V segment lost 6 bases, leaving 17 bases of the junction unmatched. The CDR3 reads CASSPRAGGAWGADTQYF. The CDR3 DNA reads TGTGCCAGCTCCCCCCGTGCGGGAGGGGCCTGGGGGGCAGATACGCAGTATTTT.

The CDR3 DNA reads as TGTGCCAGCAGCTCTTACTCCGGGACTAGCAATGAGCAGTTCTTC. Translation gives CASSSYSGTSNEQFF. This rearrangement joins TRBV7-2 to TRBJ2-1, with 8 bases lining up with TRBD2. Unmatched junction bases numbered 8, after V lost 4 bases and J lost 6 bases. The germline gives CDR1 SGHTA, CDR2 FQGNSA. The CDR3 loop spans 15 amino acids.

This clone was recorded only once. The CDR3 region has the DNA TGTGCCAGCAGCTTGACTAGCTCAGTGTCAGATACGCAGTATTTT. Translated, it gives CASSLTSSVSDTQYF. V usage is TRBV7-9 and J usage is TRBJ2-3; 7 nucleotides line up with TRBD2. The J segment lost 4 bases and the V segment lost 3 bases, leaving 7 bases of the junction unmatched. The CDR3 loop spans 15 amino acids. The germline CDR1 and CDR2 sequences are SEHNR and FQNEAQ (reference sequence).

V gene TRBV2 combines with J gene TRBJ2-1, with D perhaps TRBD1 (5 bases). Trimming removed 8 bases from V and 7 bases from J, with 21 bases in between. Germline-derived CDR1 and CDR2 are SNHLY and FYNNEI. CDR3 length: 15 amino acids. CDR3 region: CASAPYLAQGNEQFF. CDR3 DNA: TGTGCCAGCGCCCCGTACTTGGCCCAGGGAAATGAGCAGTTCTTC.

This chain connects TRBV7-9 to TRBJ2-7; weak D call: TRBD2 (6 bases). Trimming took off 4 bases at V and 3 bases at J, with 13 bases between the two ends. This CDR3 spans 14 amino acids. The germline CDR1 and CDR2 sequences are SEHNR and FQNEAQ (reference sequence). CDR3 sequence: CASSSGGTLYEQYF. The CDR3 DNA reads as TGTGCCAGCAGCTCTGGAGGGACCCTCTACGAGCAGTACTTC.

A single count supports this clone. For the CDR3, the DNA is TGTGCCAGCAAAAAAACCGACATTCTGGGAGATACGCAGTATTTT. This gives the protein CASKKTDILGDTQYF. The chain recombines TRBV2 with TRBJ2-3; D unresolved. Germline CDR1 and CDR2: SNHLY and FYNNEI. V was pared by 7 bases and J by 5 bases, with 19 bases between. The CDR3 has 15 residues. Full variable domain (missing parts from reference TRBV2 and TRBJ2-3): EPEVTQTPSHQVTQMGQEVILRCVPISNHLYFYWYRQILGQKVEFLVSFYNNEISEKSEIFDDQFSVERPDGSNFTLKIRSTKLEDSAMYFCASKKTDILGDTQYFGPGTRLTVL.

The rearrangement uses TRBV14 and TRBJ2-3; 7 positions match TRBD2. This CDR3 contains 16 residues. V lost 0 bases to trimming and J lost 3 bases; unmatched junction nucleotides: 6. The V gene's germline CDR1 is SGHDN and CDR2 FVKESK. The DNA of the CDR3 is TGTGCCAGCAGCCAAGACAAGTGGGAGGGAACAGATACGCAGTATTTT. It specifies CASSQDKWEGTDTQYF.

The chain joins TRBV6-6 to TRBJ1-5; D gene unclear. From germline, CDR1 is MNHNY and CDR2 SVGAGI (reference sequence). The CDR3 has 14 residues. The V end lost 5 bases, the J end lost 4 bases, and 12 bases lay between the germline ends. The CDR3 loop is CASSGGVGNQPQHF. The DNA for the CDR3 is TGTGCCAGCAGTGGAGGAGTTGGGAATCAGCCCCAGCATTTT.

The V gene is TRBV6-5, the J gene TRBJ1-1; D remains unclear. CDR1 is MNHEY, CDR2 SVGAGI, per germline. V lost 0 bases to trimming and J lost 0 bases, with 5 bases between them. This CDR3 is built from 14 residues. The chain's CDR3 is CASSYSLMNTEAFF. As DNA, the CDR3 is TGTGCCAGCAGTTACTCCCTAATGAACACTGAAGCTTTCTTT.

V is TRBV5-1 and J is TRBJ2-7; tentatively, D is TRBD1 (5 bases). Trimming stripped 4 bases from V and 0 bases from J, with 8 bases between. This CDR3 has 13 residues. The germline gives CDR1 SGHRS, CDR2 YFSETQ. In nucleotides, the CDR3 is TGCGCCAGCAGCCCAGACAGCTCCTACGAGCAGTACTTC. Its protein is CASSPDSSYEQYF.

The CDR3 DNA reads as TGTGCCAGCAGTCCACGGGGCACAGATACGCAGTATTTT. Amino acids: CASSPRGTDTQYF. The V gene is TRBV6-5, the J gene TRBJ2-3; no firm D call. This CDR3 has 13 amino acids. Looked up from germline, CDR1 is MNHEY and CDR2 is SVGAGI. Trimming took off 5 bases at V and 1 base at J, with 7 bases between the two ends.

The CDR3 region has the DNA TGTGCCAGCAGCTTGGTTCCGGGACAGATTACAACTAATGAAAAACTGTTTTTT. Translated, it gives CASSLVPGQITTNEKLFF. This chain joins TRBV5-6 and TRBJ1-4, with 7 bases matching TRBD1. CDR1 is SGHDT and CDR2 is YYEEEE in the germline V gene. This CDR3 comprises 18 residues. Trimming cost V 0 bases and J 0 bases; bases outside gene matches: 8.

A few counts support this clone. The chain combines TRBV4-1 with TRBJ2-7, with D possibly TRBD1 on 5 matching bases. The CDR3 is made up of 17 amino acids. Per germline, CDR1 MGHRA and CDR2 YSYEKL. Trimming left V 2 bases short and J 2 bases short, with 19 bases between. CDR3 sequence (DNA): TGCGCCAGCAGCCAACTGGACATGGGCCTCATTACCTACGAGCAGTACTTC. It encodes CASSQLDMGLITYEQYF.

The rearrangement links TRBV15 to TRBJ2-7; 8 bases line up with TRBD1. The CDR3 covers 16 residues. Losses at the gene ends were 0 bases for V and 7 bases for J; bases not matched to a gene: 11. Germline CDR1 reads LNHNV; CDR2 reads YYDKDF (reference sequence). CDR3 in amino acids: CATSRDRRTGTLEQYF. DNA for the CDR3: TGTGCCACCAGCAGAGATCGAAGGACAGGGACGTTGGAGCAGTACTTC.

This clone has just a few counts. V is TRBV19 and J is TRBJ2-3; D might be TRBD1 (6 bases). This CDR3 has 14 residues. Per the germline V gene, CDR1 is LNHDA and CDR2 is SQIVND (reference sequence). The ends were cut back, 2 bases at V and 4 bases at J, with 10 bases in the middle. This CDR3 reads CASSIMGAPDTQYF. CDR3 DNA sequence: TGTGCCAGTAGTATAATGGGGGCGCCAGATACGCAGTATTTT.

The chain is built from TRBV5-5 and TRBJ2-7, with a tentative D call TRBD2 (6 bases). V lost 4 bases to trimming and J lost 12 bases, with 23 bases between them. CDR1 is SGHKS and CDR2 is YYEKEE in the germline V gene (reference sequence). CDR3 length: 14 amino acids. CDR3 bases: TGTGCCAGCAGCCCGGGCAACCGGCCTTACGGGGGGTACTTC. It specifies CASSPGNRPYGGYF. The entire variable domain, with the rest obtained from reference TRBV5-5 and TRBJ2-7, is as follows: DAGVTQSPTHLIKTRGQQVTLRCSPISGHKSVSWYQQVLGQGPQFIFQYYEKEERGRGNFPDRFSARQFPNYSSELNVNALLLGDSALYLCASSPGNRPYGGYFGPGTRLTVT.

The V call is TRBV15, the J call TRBJ1-1; 7 nucleotides align to TRBD1. The V gene end was trimmed by 11 bases and the J gene end by 0 bases; junction bases not matched to a gene: 6. This CDR3 has 13 residues. Germline loops: CDR1 LNHNV, CDR2 YYDKDF (reference sequence). CDR3 residues: CASNRGLNTEAFF. For the CDR3, the DNA is TGTGCCTCGAATAGGGGGCTGAACACTGAAGCTTTCTTT.

V is TRBV7-2 and J is TRBJ1-1; D unresolved. The CDR3 consists of 11 residues. Germline CDR1 reads SGHTA; CDR2 reads FQGNSA. Trimming removed 1 base at V and 8 bases at J, with 5 bases between. CDR3 region: CASSLGGEAFF. Here the CDR3 DNA reads TGTGCCAGCAGCTTAGGAGGGGAAGCTTTCTTT.

The V gene is TRBV11-2, the J gene TRBJ1-1; 7 bases fit TRBD1. The trim removed 5 bases at V and 1 base at J, leaving 4 bases unmatched. The CDR3 is 14 residues long. Germline V gene lookup returns CDR1 SGHAT and CDR2 FQNNGV. The CDR3: CASSHRTGNTEAFF. Written as DNA, the CDR3 is TGTGCCAGCAGCCACCGGACAGGGAACACTGAAGCTTTCTTT.

This clone was seen a few times. The rearrangement uses TRBV2 and TRBJ2-7; 9 bases are shared with TRBD2. The J segment lost 7 bases and the V segment lost 2 bases, leaving 12 bases of the junction unmatched. CDR1 is SNHLY, CDR2 FYNNEI, per germline. This CDR3 comprises 16 residues. In nucleotides, the CDR3 is TGTGCCAGCAGTGAATGGGGGCGGGGGGGCCCGAGAGAGCAGTACTTC. This gives the protein CASSEWGRGGPREQYF.

V and J are TRBV28 and TRBJ2-1, with TRBD2 identical over 13 bases. From germline, CDR1 is MDHEN and CDR2 SYDVKM. Trimming at V came to 3 bases and at J to 7 bases, leaving 6 bases not matched to a gene. There are 16 residues in the CDR3. The CDR3 reads CASSFFMGLAGNEQFF. CDR3 nucleotides: TGTGCCAGCAGTTTCTTTATGGGACTAGCGGGGAATGAGCAGTTCTTC.

V usage is TRBV7-8 and J usage is TRBJ2-7; a weak D match, TRBD1 (5 bases). Trimming stripped 1 base from V and 2 bases from J, with 9 bases between. The CDR3 is 14 residues long. Germline values: CDR1 SGHVS, CDR2 FQNEAQ. The CDR3 here is CASSLVTGPYEQYF. The CDR3, as DNA: TGTGCCAGCAGCTTAGTTACAGGTCCCTACGAGCAGTACTTC.

The chain employs TRBV19 and TRBJ2-7, with D perhaps TRBD1 (5 bases). The V and J ends lost 4 bases and 5 bases respectively, with 15 bases between them. The CDR3 runs to 14 residues. CDR1 is LNHDA and CDR2 is SQIVND in the germline V gene (reference sequence). The CDR3: CASSTHPQGDEQYF. The CDR3 DNA sequence: TGTGCCAGTAGTACACACCCTCAAGGGGACGAGCAGTACTTC.